This T cell receptor beta chain was captured by sequencing in a study of Graves' ophthalmopathy and Graves' hyperthyroidism (dated by TCRdb to the late 2010s). A note on the overall study: Peripheral blood was collected at initial diagnosis, before any treatment. The study used signatures of the TCR beta repertoire to tell Graves' ophthalmopathy apart from Graves' hyperthyroidism and to predict which patients would progress to ophthalmopathy. In total, 135 blood samples were TCR-sequenced: 40 to 45 ophthalmopathy, 80 or so hyperthyroidism and some 17 hyperthyroidism-to-ophthalmopathy patients. To explore V-J signatures that distinguish ophthalmopathy from hyperthyroidism, a discovery set of about a hundred patients was enrolled, made up of more than 40 with ophthalmopathy and 57 with stable hyperthyroidism. The independent validation cohort included around 19 hyperthyroidism patients plus 17 patients who later progressed from hyperthyroidism to ophthalmopathy. T-cell repertoires of thyroid tissue and blood were compared in over five hyperthyroidism patients. Following sample collection, hyperthyroidism patients were given methimazole at a starting dose of 30 mg daily, and ophthalmopathy patients were given high-dose intravenous methylprednisolone.

From the cysteine through the phenylalanine, the CDR3 covers 15 amino acids. This entry keeps only the CDR3 DNA: 45 bases, framed from base 1. V loses 6 bases, J loses 6 bases, and the germline ends lie 17 bases apart. Per the germline V gene, MNHEY is the CDR1 and SVGAGI is the CDR2. Turning to this clonotype: Its antigen is unknown. Base qualities were left out, and no much larger clone turns up one base away.

Study-wide conclusions, independent of this receptor: Most of the expanded thyroid clonotypes with a frequency above 0.001 were also detected in blood, and it was suggested that the thyroid immune response may be reflected by blood repertoires. Sample size was not statistically predetermined, and group allocation was not concealed from the investigators. The 13-signature model separated ophthalmopathy from stable hyperthyroidism with 85% to 90% sensitivity and approximately 83% specificity in cross-validation, and 80%/75% in the test set. In validation, the model predicted ophthalmopathy progression with about 71% sensitivity and around 72% specificity; roughly 11 predicted patients were CT-confirmed with GO in a median of 6.5 months.

The ophthalmopathy patients had moderately to severely active disease, with a Clinical Activity Score of 3 or higher, a NOSPECS grade of 4 or higher, and a disease duration of less than 3 months. Patients with other autoimmune diseases, uncontrolled infections, pregnancy or lactation were excluded from the study. Diagnosis relied on clinical symptoms, serum thyroxine, TRAb, thyroid ultrasound and orbital computed tomography. Ficoll-Paque density gradient centrifugation was used to isolate PBMCs from 9.5 to 10 ml of fresh peripheral blood. Trizol reagent was used to extract the total RNA, and its quality was then checked on an Agilent 2100 Bioanalyzer. For repertoire sequencing, the TCR beta CDR3 regions were amplified from RNA transcripts. The first round was an RT-PCR using HTBI primers with the Qiagen OneStep RT-PCR kit, and this first round was followed by a second-round multiplex PCR, then size selection and purification. Libraries were sequenced paired-end with 100 bp reads on an Illumina HiSeq2000. Per the original workflow: SOAPnuke was used to process the reads, throwing out any read that had adapters, had uncalled bases, had a mean Phred below 15, or lacked an exact constant-primer or identifier match. High-quality paired reads were merged with COPE v1.2.5. Each unique nucleotide sequence was defined as a clonotype, and clonotypes were aligned to IMGT TRB V, D and J references with MiTCR v1.1. Only V-J combinations with frequency above 0.0001 were analysed, covering approximately 99% of repertoires. For each V-J combination, a TCR clonal expansion and chaos score was defined as F50 clonal expansion divided by the chaos observed in the TCRdist matrix. Features were reduced by Welch's t-statistics and random forest to around 14 V-J combinations, which fed a naive Bayes classifier. The Morisita-Horn index was used to measure how similar the thyroid and blood repertoires were. TCRdb reworked the public reads: Q25 trimming with fastp, MiXCR clone assembly, productive beta chains retained. Each entry is one CDR3 protein sequence, shown with its most common DNA and genes. These V and J calls are TCRdb output, not the study's own analysis. The sample contains about 230,000 distinct CDR3 sequences, less than 55% of them found a single time. The biggest ten clones account for approximately 51% of the sample.

The sample taken for sequencing was peripheral blood. This TCR derives from an adult man with Graves' ophthalmopathy. Recombination linked TRBV6-5 to TRBJ2-2, with a tentative D call of TRBD1 or TRBD2, each matching 5 bases. CDR3 loop: CASSPRDPLPGELFF. DNA sequence: TGTGCCAGCAGCCCTCGGGACCCCCTGCCCGGGGAGCTGTTTTTT.